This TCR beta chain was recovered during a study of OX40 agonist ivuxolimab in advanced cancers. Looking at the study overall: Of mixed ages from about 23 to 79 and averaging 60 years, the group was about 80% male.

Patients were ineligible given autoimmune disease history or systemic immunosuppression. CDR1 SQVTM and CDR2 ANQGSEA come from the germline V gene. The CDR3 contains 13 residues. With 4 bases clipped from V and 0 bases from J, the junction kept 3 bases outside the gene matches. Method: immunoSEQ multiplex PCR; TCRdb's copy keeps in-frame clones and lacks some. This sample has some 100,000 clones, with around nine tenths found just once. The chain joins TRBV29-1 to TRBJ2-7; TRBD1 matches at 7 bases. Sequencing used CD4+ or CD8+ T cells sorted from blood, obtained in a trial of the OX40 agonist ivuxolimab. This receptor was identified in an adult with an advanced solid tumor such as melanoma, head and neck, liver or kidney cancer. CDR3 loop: CSVVGGASYEQYF. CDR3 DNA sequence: TGCAGCGTTGTAGGGGGCGCCTCCTACGAGCAGTACTTC.